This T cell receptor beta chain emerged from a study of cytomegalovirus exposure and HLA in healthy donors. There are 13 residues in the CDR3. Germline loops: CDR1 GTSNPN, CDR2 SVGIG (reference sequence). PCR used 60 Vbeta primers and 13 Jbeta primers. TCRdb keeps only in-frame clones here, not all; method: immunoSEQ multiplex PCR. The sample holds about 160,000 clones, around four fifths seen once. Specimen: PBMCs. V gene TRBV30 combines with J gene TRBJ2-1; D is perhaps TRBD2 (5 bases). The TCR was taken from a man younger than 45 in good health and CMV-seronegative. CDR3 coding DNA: TGTGCTGGCCGGACTTACCTTTTGGATGAGCAGTTCTTC. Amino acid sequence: CAGRTYLLDEQFF.